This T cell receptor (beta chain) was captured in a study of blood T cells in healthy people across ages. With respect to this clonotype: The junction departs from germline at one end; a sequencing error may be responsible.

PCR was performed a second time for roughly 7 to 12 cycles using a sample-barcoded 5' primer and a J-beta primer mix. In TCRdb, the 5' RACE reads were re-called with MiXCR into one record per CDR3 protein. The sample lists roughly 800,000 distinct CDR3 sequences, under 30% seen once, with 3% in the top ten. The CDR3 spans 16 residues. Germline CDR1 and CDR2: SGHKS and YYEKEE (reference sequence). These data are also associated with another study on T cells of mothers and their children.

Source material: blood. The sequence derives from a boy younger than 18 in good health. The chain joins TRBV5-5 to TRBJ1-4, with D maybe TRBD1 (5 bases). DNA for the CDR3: TGTGCCAGCAGCTTGGCTGTAGGGGATGTATATGAAAAGCTGTTTTTT. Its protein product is CASSLAVGDVYEKLFF.